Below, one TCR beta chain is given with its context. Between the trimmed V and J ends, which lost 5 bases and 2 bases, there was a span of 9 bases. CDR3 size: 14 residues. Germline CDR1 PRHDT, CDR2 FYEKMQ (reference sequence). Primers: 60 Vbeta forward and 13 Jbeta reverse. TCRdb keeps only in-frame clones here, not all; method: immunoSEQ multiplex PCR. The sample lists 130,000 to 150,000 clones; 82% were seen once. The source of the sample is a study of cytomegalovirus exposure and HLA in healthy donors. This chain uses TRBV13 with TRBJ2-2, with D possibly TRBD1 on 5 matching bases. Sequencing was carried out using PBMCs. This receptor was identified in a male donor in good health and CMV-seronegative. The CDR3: CASSPTENTGELFF. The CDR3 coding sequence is TGTGCCAGCAGCCCGACAGAAAACACCGGGGAGCTGTTTTTT.